This TCR beta chain derives from a study of cytomegalovirus exposure and HLA in healthy donors. PCR employed 60 Vbeta and 13 Jbeta primers. Produced via immunoSEQ multiplex PCR; TCRdb's table is partial and in-frame only. The table shows some 200,000 clones, with 75% to 90% occurring only once. The TCR originated in a boy between 10 and 17 years old in good health and CMV-seronegative. The specimen was PBMCs.

For the CDR3, the DNA is TGTGCCAGCTCACCCACAGTCAACTACGAGCAGTACTTC. Its translation is CASSPTVNYEQYF. The chain is built from TRBV18 and TRBJ2-7; D is unclear. The CDR3 totals 13 residues. CDR1 KGHSH and CDR2 LQKENI come from the germline V gene. V lost 3 bases, J lost 3 bases, and 9 bases lay in between.